The 27 T cell receptor beta chains presented below share a single source sample, sequenced in a study of vaccination and CD4 T cells after COVID-19. Treatment here: roughly 10-day PBMC culture with coronavirus spike peptide pools or control peptides (ViraFEST assay). It was before the COVID-19 pandemic (2011-2018) that the unexposed donor's CD4+ T cells were collected. These receptors are not linked to any known antigen. Cultured CD4+ T cell DNA was sequenced using the Oncomine TCR Beta short-read assay. MiXCR, run by TCRdb on the PCR reads, gives a single entry per CDR3 protein. The repertoire includes 5,500 to 6,500 distinct CDR3 sequences, 27% of them detected once, and around 20% sits in the top ten. Source material: CD4+ T cells from blood, cultured in vitro. The receptors come from a human donor in good health.

The rearrangement links TRBV5-1 to TRBJ2-7, with D maybe TRBD2 (6 bases). The CDR3 contains 15 residues. The germline CDR1 and CDR2 sequences are SGHRS and YFSETQ. V was cut by 4 bases and J by 0 bases, with 14 bases left in between. CDR3 amino acids: CASSVRDSVSYEQYF. The CDR3 bases are TGCGCCAGCAGCGTACGGGACTCCGTCTCCTACGAGCAGTACTTC. The variable domain in full, with the rest retrieved from reference TRBV5-1 and TRBJ2-7, is KAGVTQTPRYLIKTRGQQVTLSCSPISGHRSVSWYQQTPGQGLQFLFEYFSETQRNKGNFPGRFSGRQFSNSRSEMNVSTLELGDSALYLCASSVRDSVSYEQYFGPGTRLTVT.

This clonotype came up a few times. The chain has TRBV15 and TRBJ1-1, with D perhaps TRBD1 (5 bases). Trimming shortened V by 0 bases and J by 9 bases, and 14 bases separated the two germline ends. The CDR3 has 14 amino acids. Germline CDR1 and CDR2: LNHNV and YYDKDF (reference sequence). For the CDR3, the DNA is TGTGCCACCAGCAGAGAGAATGGGGGATTTAAAGCTTTCTTT. Translation: CATSRENGGFKAFF. The full variable domain, in which reference TRBV15 and TRBJ1-1 provide the parts outside the CDR3, is DAMVIQNPRYQVTQFGKPVTLSCSQTLNHNVMYWYQQKSSQAPKLLFHYYDKDFNNEADTPDNFQSRRPNTSFCFLDIRSPGLGDTAMYLCATSRENGGFKAFFGQGTRLTVV.

This clonotype was picked up a small number of times. The chain employs TRBV20-1 and TRBJ1-2; D ambiguous. The CDR3 is 10 residues long. Between the trimmed V and J ends, which lost 2 bases and 4 bases, there was a span of 2 bases. Germline-derived CDR1 and CDR2 are DFQATT and SNEGSKA (reference sequence). CDR3 in amino acids: CSARSYGYTF. CDR3 bases: TGCAGTGCTAGAAGCTATGGCTACACCTTC.

This clonotype was detected a few times. V is TRBV4-1 and J is TRBJ1-5, with D uncertain. V was shortened by 0 bases and J by 2 bases, with 5 bases between the two germline ends. This CDR3 spans 14 amino acids. Germline V gene sequence: CDR1 MGHRA, CDR2 YSYEKL. The CDR3 here is CASSQDVGNQPQHF. The CDR3 DNA is TGCGCCAGCAGCCAAGATGTGGGCAATCAGCCCCAGCATTTT.

The chain links TRBV14 to TRBJ2-1, with 7 bases identical to TRBD2. V trimming: 4 bases; J trimming: 6 bases; junction bases outside the gene matches: 6. Germline CDR1 is SGHDN and CDR2 is FVKESK. CDR3 size: 14 residues. CDR3 sequence reads: CASSPRLAPNEQFF. For the CDR3, the DNA is TGTGCCAGCAGCCCCAGACTAGCTCCCAATGAGCAGTTCTTC.

CDR3 residues: CASSYQGGNTEAFF. The CDR3 DNA is TGTGCCAGCAGTTACCAAGGGGGCAACACTGAAGCTTTCTTT. This chain uses TRBV6-5 with TRBJ1-1, with 7 bases identical to TRBD1. V shed 2 bases, J shed 2 bases, and the junction held 2 bases outside the gene matches. CDR1 is MNHEY, CDR2 SVGAGI, per germline. The CDR3 sequence is 14 residues long.

Remarks on this clonotype: The germline gene is not matched at one end of the junction; a read error may be the cause. This chain links TRBV7-2 with TRBJ2-3, with 9 positions matching TRBD2. This CDR3 has 15 amino acids. The germline CDR1 and CDR2 sequences are SGHTA and FQGNSA. CDR3 amino acids: CASSLAGRGTDTQYF. CDR3 DNA sequence: TGTGCCAGCAGCCTAGCGGGGAGGGGCACAGATACGCAGTATTTT.

This clonotype was observed a handful of times. The J gene is TRBJ1-5, the V gene TRBV2; no reliable D call. Trimming took 4 bases from V and 6 from J, leaving 10 bases between them. CDR1 and CDR2 (germline): SNHLY, FYNNEI. The CDR3 sequence is 13 residues long. The CDR3 bases are TGTGCCAGCAGTGGGGTCCAGCGTCAGCCCCAGCATTTT. Amino acids: CASSGVQRQPQHF.

This clonotype showed up just a few times. CDR3 residues: CATSIDFNTGELFF. As DNA, the CDR3 is TGTGCCACGAGCATCGACTTCAACACCGGGGAGCTGTTTTTT. This chain uses TRBV24-1 with TRBJ2-2; D not resolved. This CDR3 has 14 amino acids. Germline assignment: CDR1 KGHDR and CDR2 SFDVKD. V lost 10 bases to trimming and J lost 2 bases, with 13 bases between them.

The chain couples TRBV9 to TRBJ2-3; 13 nucleotides match TRBD2. This CDR3 is built from 17 residues. Germline CDR1 is SGDLS and CDR2 is YYNGEE. V trimming: 0 bases; J trimming: 2 bases; junction bases outside the gene matches: 3. The chain's CDR3 is CASSVGGLAGLTDTQYF. DNA for the CDR3: TGTGCCAGCAGCGTAGGGGGACTAGCGGGGCTCACAGATACGCAGTATTTT.

This chain uses TRBV11-2 with TRBJ2-5; D is unclear. With 5 bases removed from V and 0 bases from J, the gap between germline ends came to 13 bases. The CDR3 spans 15 residues. From germline, CDR1 is SGHAT and CDR2 FQNNGV. The CDR3 DNA reads TGTGCCAGCAGCAGAGACATGGGTTACCAAGAGACCCAGTACTTC. This codes for CASSRDMGYQETQYF.

The J gene is TRBJ2-5, the V gene TRBV25-1, with 8 positions matching TRBD1. The CDR3 has 15 amino acids. Germline V lookup: CDR1 MGHDK, CDR2 SYGVNS. Unmatched junction bases numbered 9, after V lost 4 bases and J lost 5 bases. The CDR3 loop reads CASSVHRGASETQYF. CDR3 coding DNA: TGTGCCAGCAGTGTCCACAGGGGGGCCTCTGAGACCCAGTACTTC.

This clonotype has only a few counts. An end of the junction does not agree with germline; a read error may underlie this. The gene calls are TRBV10-2 and TRBJ2-5, with 7 bases matching TRBD1. This CDR3 contains 14 residues. CDR1 and CDR2 (germline): WSHSY, SAAADI. The CDR3 loop is CASNEGAITETQYF. The CDR3 region has the DNA TGCGCCAGCAATGAGGGGGCGATTACCGAGACCCAGTACTTC.

In this sample, this clonotype is medium-sized. This chain links TRBV20-1 with TRBJ1-2, with a tentative D call TRBD1 (5 bases). The ends were cut back, 6 bases at V and 4 bases at J, with 12 bases in the middle. The CDR3 extends over 12 amino acids. Germline CDR1 reads DFQATT; CDR2 reads SNEGSKA (reference sequence). CDR3 amino acids: CSARDHIYGYTF. The CDR3 nucleotides are TGCAGTGCCAGGGATCACATCTATGGCTACACCTTC.

This chain uses TRBV3-1 with TRBJ1-1; D call uncertain. This CDR3 is 14 amino acids long. V lost 1 base, J lost 5 bases, and 11 bases lay in between. CDR1 and CDR2 from the germline V gene are LGHDT and YNNKEL (reference sequence). The CDR3 loop reads CASSQGGRLTEAFF. CDR3 nucleotides: TGTGCCAGCAGCCAAGGCGGCAGGCTTACTGAAGCTTTCTTT.

As to this clonotype: Since a much larger clone is just one base distant, this may be a read error. This rearrangement joins TRBV6-1 to TRBJ1-2; weak D call: TRBD1 (5 bases). The CDR3 has 13 residues. Germline CDR1 MNHNS, CDR2 SASEGT. Trimming removed 8 bases from V and 2 bases from J, with 12 bases in between. The CDR3 DNA is TGTGCCAGCTCCTCGGGGGAGAACTATGGCTACACCTTC. Translated, it gives CASSSGENYGYTF.

The chain uses TRBV20-1 and TRBJ2-7; TRBD1 or TRBD2 may be the D gene (5 bases each). The V and J ends lost 4 bases and 3 bases respectively, with 16 bases between them. There are 14 residues in the CDR3. Germline CDR1 reads DFQATT; CDR2 reads SNEGSKA (reference sequence). The CDR3, as DNA: TGCAGTGCTAACGTAGGGGCCGGACTCTACGAGCAGTACTTC. It encodes CSANVGAGLYEQYF.

The chain is built from TRBV15 and TRBJ1-4; D is possibly TRBD1 (5 bases). The V gene lost 3 bases and the J gene lost 8 bases, with 13 bases spanning the gap. From germline, CDR1 is LNHNV and CDR2 YYDKDF (reference sequence). CDR3 length: 14 amino acids. CDR3: CATSRGPVGEKLFF. The CDR3 nucleotides are TGTGCCACCAGCAGGGGACCGGTGGGGGAAAAACTGTTTTTT.

This clonotype was counted a few times. The rearrangement uses TRBV19 and TRBJ1-2; tentative D call: TRBD1 (6 bases). CDR1 and CDR2 (germline): LNHDA, SQIVND (reference sequence). The CDR3 is 15 amino acids. Trimming removed 4 bases at V and 4 bases at J, with 16 bases between. In nucleotides, the CDR3 is TGTGCCAGTAGTAAAGGAGGGGGGCGAGTCTATGGCTACACCTTC. Translated, it gives CASSKGGGRVYGYTF.

The gene calls are TRBV24-1 and TRBJ1-1, with 11 positions matching TRBD1. The CDR3 totals 12 residues. Germline V gene lookup returns CDR1 KGHDR and CDR2 SFDVKD. V lost 12 bases and J lost 7; bases outside the gene matches: 6. CDR3 in amino acids: CAGTGGYDEAFF. The CDR3 DNA reads TGTGCCGGGACAGGGGGTTACGATGAAGCTTTCTTT.

The rearrangement joins TRBV6-1 to TRBJ2-3; TRBD1 might be the D (6 bases). Between the trimmed V and J ends, which lost 7 bases and 4 bases, there was a span of 15 bases. This CDR3 contains 14 residues. Looked up from germline, CDR1 is MNHNS and CDR2 is SASEGT. Here the CDR3 reads CASTINRVADTQYF. CDR3 bases: TGTGCCAGCACTATAAACAGGGTGGCAGATACGCAGTATTTT.

This chain joins TRBV3-1 and TRBJ1-2; 7 bases are a match to TRBD1. Unmatched junction bases numbered 4, after V lost 5 bases and J lost 7 bases. Germline values: CDR1 LGHDT, CDR2 YNNKEL (reference sequence). This CDR3 contains 12 residues. CDR3 bases: TGTGCCAGCAGCGGTGACAGGGCTGGCTACACCTTC. Amino acid sequence: CASSGDRAGYTF.

The J gene is TRBJ2-5, the V gene TRBV6-1; D is undetermined. Trimming cost V 8 bases and J 2 bases, with 18 bases left between them. Germline V gene sequence: CDR1 MNHNS, CDR2 SASEGT. This CDR3 is built from 15 residues. The CDR3 reads CASVRWVGTQETQYF. CDR3 sequence (DNA): TGTGCCAGCGTCAGGTGGGTGGGCACGCAAGAGACCCAGTACTTC.

In its sample, this clonotype ranks as medium-sized. This chain uses TRBV6-1 with TRBJ1-6; perhaps TRBD1 as D (6 bases). V was trimmed by 6 bases and J by 10 bases, leaving 13 bases between them. Per germline, CDR1 MNHNS and CDR2 SASEGT. The length of the CDR3 is 13 residues. The CDR3 protein is CASRGGGDSPLHF. Here the CDR3 DNA reads TGTGCCAGCAGGGGAGGGGGGGACTCACCCCTCCACTTT.

This clonotype was seen a single time. The rearrangement links TRBV19 to TRBJ2-1; D call uncertain. The CDR3 runs 15 residues. In germline, CDR1 is LNHDA, CDR2 SQIVND (reference sequence). Trimming shortened V by 3 bases and J by 0 bases, and 9 bases separated the two germline ends. As DNA, the CDR3 is TGTGCCAGTAGTATGGGCCTAATCTCCTACAATGAGCAGTTCTTC. The encoded protein is CASSMGLISYNEQFF.

The V and J genes are TRBV4-2 and TRBJ2-1, with D perhaps assigned TRBD1 or TRBD2 (5 bases each). From germline, CDR1 is LGHNA and CDR2 YNFKEQ. V lost 0 bases and J 8 bases, leaving 17 bases between the germline ends. The CDR3 consists of 16 residues. CDR3 amino acids: CASSQEVRDPRHEQFF. Written as DNA, the CDR3 is TGTGCCAGCAGCCAAGAAGTACGGGACCCAAGGCATGAGCAGTTCTTC.

This clonotype is medium-sized (0.01 to 0.1%) in the sample. One end of the junction does not line up with germline, which may come from a read error. The chain couples TRBV12-3 or TRBV12-4 to TRBJ1-1, with D unresolved. The CDR3 spans 13 residues. The CDR3: CASSLGPNTEAFF. DNA for the CDR3: TGTGCCAGCAGCTTAGGGCCGAACACTGAAGCTTTCTTT.